Below, 25 T cell receptor beta chains from the same sample are listed, as sequenced in a study of blood T cell repertoires in COVID-19. Generated by immunoSEQ multiplex PCR, the TCRdb table keeps only in-frame clones and is missing some. The data show hundreds of thousands of clones, 87% seen once. Sequencing used peripheral blood. These receptors were collected from a man between 60 and 75 years old who had recovered from COVID-19.

This clone has only a few counts. The gene calls are TRBV3-1 (or the pseudogene TRBV3-2) and TRBJ1-3, with D maybe TRBD1 (6 bases). V lost 5 bases and J lost 0, with 17 bases in between. Germline CDR1 and CDR2: LGHDT and YNNKEL (reference sequence). The length of the CDR3 is 17 residues. The CDR3 loop is CASSFSGQPNSGNTIYF. The CDR3 DNA reads TGTGCCAGCAGCTTCAGCGGACAGCCAAACTCTGGAAACACCATATATTTT.

V usage is TRBV4-2 and J usage is TRBJ2-3, with 9 bases identical to TRBD2. The V and J ends lost 4 bases and 2 bases, in that order; junction bases with no gene match: 10. Germline V gene lookup returns CDR1 LGHNA and CDR2 YNFKEQ. The CDR3 is 17 amino acids. CDR3 loop: CASSLVTSGAFTDTQYF. Here the CDR3 DNA reads TGTGCCAGCAGCCTTGTGACTAGCGGAGCGTTCACAGATACGCAGTATTTT.

The V gene is TRBV6-5, the J gene TRBJ2-7; TRBD2 matches at 12 bases. Germline V lookup: CDR1 MNHEY, CDR2 SVGAGI. This CDR3 region has 15 residues. The ends lost 5 bases at V and 8 bases at J; junction bases unmatched: 10. This chain's CDR3 is CASSPLAGGPGKQYF. CDR3 in DNA: TGTGCCAGCAGTCCACTAGCGGGGGGTCCTGGTAAGCAGTACTTC.

The V gene is TRBV6-5, the J gene TRBJ2-3; 7 nucleotides align to TRBD2. Germline assignment: CDR1 MNHEY and CDR2 SVGAGI. V was pared by 6 bases and J by 4 bases, with 10 bases of the junction left unmatched. This CDR3 spans 15 amino acids. The CDR3 here is CASSPGTAGADTQYF. Written as DNA, the CDR3 is TGTGCCAGCAGCCCCGGGACCGCGGGGGCAGATACGCAGTATTTT.

The chain carries TRBV19 and TRBJ1-3; 7 bases align to TRBD1. This CDR3 has 14 amino acids. With 6 bases clipped from V and 6 bases from J, the junction kept 8 bases outside the gene matches. Germline V gene data show CDR1 as LNHDA and CDR2 as SQIVND (reference sequence). The CDR3 nucleotides read TGTGCCAGTAGCGGAAGGGGGCACGAAAACACCATATATTTT. Translated, it gives CASSGRGHENTIYF.

V usage is TRBV18 and J usage is TRBJ2-1, with 12 positions matching TRBD2. Germline V gene sequence: CDR1 KGHSH, CDR2 LQKENI. V gave up 5 bases and J gave up 3 bases; unmatched junction bases: 2. The CDR3 extends over 15 amino acids. CDR3 bases: TGTGCCAGCTCATGGACTAGCGGGGACTACAATGAGCAGTTCTTC. It yields the protein CASSWTSGDYNEQFF.

The chain recombines TRBV15 with TRBJ2-6; D not resolved. V was shortened by 0 bases and J by 0 bases, with 6 bases between the two germline ends. Germline assignment: CDR1 LNHNV and CDR2 YYDKDF (reference sequence). This CDR3 region has 16 residues. The CDR3 region has the DNA TGTGCCACCAGCAGAGATCACACCTCTGGGGCCAACGTCCTGACTTTC. Protein: CATSRDHTSGANVLTF. Complete variable domain (other parts from reference TRBV15 and TRBJ2-6): DAMVIQNPRYQVTQFGKPVTLSCSQTLNHNVMYWYQQKSSQAPKLLFHYYDKDFNNEADTPDNFQSRRPNTSFCFLDIRSPGLGDTAMYLCATSRDHTSGANVLTFGAGSRLTVL.

The genes are TRBV19 and TRBJ2-1; 7 nucleotides agree with TRBD2. V shed 5 bases, J shed 10 bases, and the junction held 5 bases outside the gene matches. CDR1 and CDR2 (germline): LNHDA, SQIVND (reference sequence). The CDR3 extends over 12 amino acids. CDR3 sequence: CASSATSAEQFF. CDR3 coding DNA: TGTGCCAGTAGTGCCACTAGCGCAGAGCAGTTCTTC.

J is TRBJ1-2 and V is TRBV12-5; the match to TRBD1 covers 10 bases. The trim removed 3 bases at V and 6 bases at J, leaving 7 bases unmatched. Germline-derived CDR1 and CDR2 are LGHNT and FRNRAP. The CDR3 sequence is 15 residues long. CDR3 DNA: TGTGCTAGTGGTTTTGGACAGGGGGTAGCAAATGGCTACACCTTC. It yields the protein CASGFGQGVANGYTF.

The gene calls are TRBV6-2 or TRBV6-3 and TRBJ2-7; 8 bases fit TRBD2. This CDR3 is 14 amino acids long. V shed 4 bases and J 6 bases; nucleotides not matched to a gene: 8. Germline V gives CDR1 MNHEY, CDR2 SVGEGT. As DNA, the CDR3 is TGTGCCAGCAGTTTCGGACTAGCCTTACCCGAGCAGTACGTC. It translates to CASSFGLALPEQYV.

This clone has just one count. The V gene is TRBV7-9, the J gene TRBJ2-4, with TRBD1 matching over 7 bases. The germline gives CDR1 SEHNR, CDR2 FQNEAQ (reference sequence). CDR3 size: 15 residues. The ends lost 5 bases at V and 13 bases at J; junction bases unmatched: 17. The CDR3 nucleotides read TGTGCCAGCAGCCCCGCACAGGGGTTGGTTGGGATCCAGTACTTC. Translation: CASSPAQGLVGIQYF.

The chain employs TRBV28 and TRBJ1-6; 8 nucleotides align to TRBD1. Germline V gives CDR1 MDHEN, CDR2 SYDVKM. The CDR3 is made up of 14 amino acids. Germline trimming cut 6 bases from V and 13 bases from J; bases unmatched to any gene: 11. The CDR3 nucleotides are TGTGCCAGCAGCCCCCCAGGGGGCCGTGCTCCCCTCCACTTT. Its translation: CASSPPGGRAPLHF.

The CDR3 here is CAISDRGGNQPQHF. CDR3 coding DNA: TGTGCCATCAGTGATAGGGGTGGCAATCAGCCCCAGCATTTT. This rearrangement joins TRBV10-3 to TRBJ1-5, with a possible D match to TRBD1 (5 bases). The CDR3 is 14 residues long. Germline V gene sequence: CDR1 ENHRY, CDR2 SYGVKD. Trimming pared 3 bases from V and 2 bases from J, leaving 8 bases between.

V and J are TRBV6-5 and TRBJ2-7; 9 nucleotides line up with TRBD1. From germline, CDR1 is MNHEY and CDR2 SVGAGI. The CDR3 extends over 11 amino acids. Trimming at V came to 6 bases and at J to 11 bases, leaving 5 bases not matched to a gene. In DNA form, the CDR3 reads TGTGCCAGCAGAAATCGGGACAGGGAGTACTTC. As protein: CASRNRDREYF.

The rearrangement uses TRBV24-1 and TRBJ2-5; 10 bases are shared with TRBD2. Germline V gives CDR1 KGHDR, CDR2 SFDVKD. V dropped 2 bases and J dropped 3; count of bases not matched to a gene: 5. This CDR3 contains 16 residues. CDR3 loop: CATSDSRTSGKETQYF. Here the CDR3 DNA reads TGTGCCACCAGTGATTCCCGCACTAGCGGGAAAGAGACCCAGTACTTC.

The chain is built from TRBV4-1 and TRBJ2-4; perhaps TRBD2 as D (5 bases). This CDR3 has 14 amino acids. The V end was cut by 4 bases, the J end by 8 bases, with 15 bases between. The germline V gene encodes CDR1 MGHRA and CDR2 YSYEKL. DNA of the CDR3: TGCGCCAGCAGCCCGGGCCCAGGAGGAGACATTCAGTACTTC. Encoded protein: CASSPGPGGDIQYF.

The chain joins TRBV27 to TRBJ1-5, with D unresolved. This CDR3 region has 15 residues. The V gene's germline CDR1 is MNHEY and CDR2 SMNVEV (reference sequence). Trimming took off 5 bases at V and 2 bases at J, with 13 bases between the two ends. The CDR3 DNA reads TGTGCCAGCAGTCCTCTCTTCGGAGGCAATCAGCCCCAGCATTTT. Its translation is CASSPLFGGNQPQHF.

The chain recombines TRBV6-1 with TRBJ2-5, with a weak D call TRBD1 (6 bases). CDR1 and CDR2 from the germline V gene are MNHNS and SASEGT. The V end was cut by 3 bases, the J end by 4 bases, with 12 bases between. The CDR3 covers 14 residues. CDR3 sequence (DNA): TGTGCCAGCAGTGAGCCAGGGGCTGGAGAGACCCAGTACTTC. Translated: CASSEPGAGETQYF.

The chain combines TRBV24-1 with TRBJ2-1; TRBD2 might be the D (6 bases). Germline assignment: CDR1 KGHDR and CDR2 SFDVKD. V lost 3 bases and J 6 bases, leaving 17 bases between the germline ends. The CDR3 sequence is 16 residues long. CDR3 protein: CATSDPLGLNRNEQFF. CDR3 nucleotides: TGTGCCACCAGTGATCCCCTCGGACTAAATCGCAATGAGCAGTTCTTC.

The chain recombines TRBV5-6 with TRBJ1-3; 8 nucleotides match TRBD1. The CDR3 contains 15 residues. The ends lost 2 bases at V and 4 bases at J; junction bases unmatched: 5. Germline V gene lookup returns CDR1 SGHDT and CDR2 YYEEEE. DNA of the CDR3: TGTGCCAGCAGCTTACCGGGACAGGCGGGAAACACCATATATTTT. It encodes CASSLPGQAGNTIYF. The whole variable domain, remainder taken from reference TRBV5-6 and TRBJ1-3, is DAGVTQSPTHLIKTRGQQVTLRCSPKSGHDTVSWYQQALGQGPQFIFQYYEEEERQRGNFPDRFSGHQFPNYSSELNVNALLLGDSALYLCASSLPGQAGNTIYFGEGSWLTVV.

The chain combines TRBV6-5 with TRBJ1-2; possibly TRBD1 for D (5 bases). The CDR3 contains 13 residues. V gave up 6 bases and J gave up 5 bases, with 13 bases separating them. Germline V lookup: CDR1 MNHEY, CDR2 SVGAGI. CDR3 nucleotide sequence: TGTGCCAGCAGGGTTGGTAAGGGGTATGGCTACACCTTC. Residues: CASRVGKGYGYTF.

The chain uses TRBV11-3 and TRBJ2-3; 8 bases fit TRBD1. Germline values: CDR1 SGHNT, CDR2 YENEEA. Trimming took 1 base from V and 4 from J; bases not matched to a gene: 4. The CDR3 has 15 residues. Here the CDR3 DNA reads TGTGCCAGCAGCTTAGGGACAGGGATTGCAGATACGCAGTATTTT. This codes for CASSLGTGIADTQYF.

The CDR3 sequence is CAISPGQGSRGYTF. DNA of the CDR3: TGTGCCATCAGTCCGGGACAGGGCTCAAGAGGCTACACCTTC. The V call is TRBV10-3, the J call TRBJ1-2; 9 positions match TRBD1. CDR1 is ENHRY, CDR2 SYGVKD, per germline. V shed 5 bases and J 8 bases; nucleotides not matched to a gene: 9. CDR3 length: 14 residues.

This clone was detected a few times. The CDR3 loop reads CASSSLDRGPYEQYF. CDR3 in DNA: TGTGCCAGCAGCTCCCTGGACAGGGGACCCTACGAGCAGTACTTC. This chain uses TRBV7-8 with TRBJ2-7; 9 nucleotides line up with TRBD1. V lost 4 bases and J lost 2; bases outside the gene matches: 6. This CDR3 contains 15 residues. Per germline, CDR1 SGHVS and CDR2 FQNEAQ.

The V call is TRBV12-5, the J call TRBJ1-1; D ambiguous. CDR1 and CDR2 from the germline V gene are LGHNT and FRNRAP. Trimming took 6 bases from V and 5 from J, leaving 13 bases between them. This CDR3 spans 13 amino acids. The CDR3 spells CASGPDWSTEAFF. CDR3 in DNA: TGTGCTAGTGGCCCTGACTGGTCTACTGAAGCTTTCTTT.